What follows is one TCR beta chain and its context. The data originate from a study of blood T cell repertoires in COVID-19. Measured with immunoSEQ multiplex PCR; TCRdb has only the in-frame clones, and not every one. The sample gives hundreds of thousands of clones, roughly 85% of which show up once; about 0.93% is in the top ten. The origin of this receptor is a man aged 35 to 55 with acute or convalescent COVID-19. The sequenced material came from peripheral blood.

In nucleotides, the CDR3 is TGTGCCAGCAGTGAAGTAGGTCAGGGCCGTGGCTACACCTTC. The encoded protein is CASSEVGQGRGYTF. The J gene is TRBJ1-2, the V gene TRBV6-1, with a weak D call TRBD1 (5 bases). V shed 1 base and J shed 7 bases, with 13 bases lying between them. Per the germline V gene, CDR1 is MNHNS and CDR2 is SASEGT. This CDR3 spans 14 amino acids.